This T cell receptor (beta chain) was recovered during a study of response to subunit inactivated influenza vaccine (dated by TCRdb to the late 2010s). Notes on the research overall: Deep quantitative profiling of the T cell receptor repertoire was used in the study to follow responses to a trivalent subunit inactivated influenza vaccine. Results the study describes overall, beyond this receptor: According to the authors, only a limited number of new T cells may be recruited by each seasonal influenza vaccination.

Library generation was performed with RT-PCR. The instrument given in TCRdb is Illumina HiSeq 2500. TCRdb redid the processing of the public reads, applying fastp at Q25 and MiXCR, and retained in-frame beta chains. Entries are consolidated by CDR3 protein sequence, retaining the most common genes and DNA. Counted in this sample were hundreds of thousands of distinct CDR3 sequences; 11% of them appeared once. Jointly, the top ten make up roughly 9.6% of the sample. After removal of 7 bases from V and 3 bases from J, the junction retains 9 bases not matched to a gene. The germline V gene (reference sequence) gives CDR1 as LNHDA and CDR2 as SQIVND. Taken from cysteine to phenylalanine, the CDR3 has 15 residues. Only CDR3 DNA is held: 45 bases, read in frame from base 1. For this clonotype: Its antigen has not been determined. No per-base quality is available; no much larger clone lies one base away.

A further study also used this sample, focusing on T cells expressing NK-cell markers. The second publication reports: TCR beta cDNA libraries were prepared using 5'RACE template switching, which introduced a universal primer site and unique molecular identifiers. Fewer than ten donors provided sorted CD3+CD56+NKG2C+, CD3+CD56+NKG2C- and CD3+CD56-NKG2C+ T-cell subsets, whose TCR beta-chain repertoires were profiled. Among the eight sequenced donors, only one was HCMV-seronegative, while the other seven were HCMV-seropositive. In several experiments an anti-gammadeltaTCR antibody was added to restrict sorting to alphabetaTCR-expressing T cells. In more than five donors, the dominant CD3+CD56+NKG2C+ clonotypes ranked among the top 10 CD8+ clonotypes, making up about 1.0-7.5% of CD8+ T cells. Those dominant clonotypes were again the most abundant among CD3+CD56-NKG2C+ cells in a few donors, at roughly 25-60.1%. Whether the expanded NKG2C-expressing T cell clones were specific for HCMV antigens was left unclear. The study sequenced eight donors, all healthy volunteers chosen at random: three men and five women. To determine HCMV serostatus, a commercial ELISA kit was used to detect HCMV-specific IgG in serum. Ficoll density gradient centrifugation was used to isolate peripheral blood mononuclear cells from blood. For more than five donors, bulk peripheral blood T-cell repertoires were additionally sequenced from unsorted PBMC. cDNA synthesis was primed from the TCR beta constant segment and was followed by two successive PCR amplification steps. Libraries were sequenced as 2 x 150 bp reads on Illumina HiSeq 2000/2500, MiSeq or NextSeq. Reads were demultiplexed and grouped by UMI with MIGEC, and clonotypes were assembled and quantified with MiTCR. To exclude erroneous sequences, any TCR cDNA sequence not supported by at least two reads was discarded. Downstream repertoire analysis used the tcR package, and clonotypes were matched across fractions by CDR3 nucleotide sequence plus V segment. VDJmatch was used to annotate antigen specificity against VDJdb, with one amino acid substitution in CDR3 permitted.

This TCR derives from a man aged 50 to 60 who received an inactivated influenza vaccine. Donor details come from another sample of the same person, matched by shared clones. This sample comprised PBMCs from blood, obtained on the day of vaccination. Recombination linked TRBV19 to TRBJ2-1, with TRBD1 matching 7 junction bases. The sequence in DNA is TGTGCCAGTACCCCCGAGACAGGGTTCTACAATGAGCAGTTCTTC. It specifies CASTPETGFYNEQFF.